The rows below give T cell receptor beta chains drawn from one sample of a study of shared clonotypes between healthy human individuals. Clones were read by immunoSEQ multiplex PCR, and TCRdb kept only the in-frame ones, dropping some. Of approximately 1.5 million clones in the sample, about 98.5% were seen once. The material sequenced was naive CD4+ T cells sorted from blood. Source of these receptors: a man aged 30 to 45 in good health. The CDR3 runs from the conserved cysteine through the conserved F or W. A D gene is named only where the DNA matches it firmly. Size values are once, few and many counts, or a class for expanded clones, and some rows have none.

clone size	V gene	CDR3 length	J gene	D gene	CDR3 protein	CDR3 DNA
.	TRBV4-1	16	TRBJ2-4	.	CASSQGGTPGVNIQYF	TGCGCCAGCAGCCAGGGCGGGACACCGGGAGTAAACATTCAGTACTTC
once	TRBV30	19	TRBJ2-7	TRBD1	CAWSSWSADRGVVPYEQYF	TGTGCCTGGAGTTCATGGTCGGCGGACAGGGGGGTGGTCCCCTACGAGCAGTACTTC
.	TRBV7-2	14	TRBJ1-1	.	CASSSGTANTEAFF	TGTGCCAGCAGCTCGGGGACGGCGAACACTGAAGCTTTCTTT
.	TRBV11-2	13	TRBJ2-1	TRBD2	CASSHDSGNVKFF	TGTGCCAGCAGCCACGACAGCGGGAATGTTAAGTTCTTC
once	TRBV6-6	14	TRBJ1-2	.	CASSYQGTPDGYTF	TGTGCCAGCAGTTACCAGGGGACCCCGGATGGCTACACCTTC
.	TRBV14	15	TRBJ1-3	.	CASSQDKWYENTIYF	TGTGCCAGCAGCCAAGATAAGTGGTATGAAAACACCATATATTTT
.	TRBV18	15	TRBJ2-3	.	CASSPTTGSTDTQYF	TGTGCCAGCTCACCCACAACAGGTAGCACAGATACGCAGTATTTT
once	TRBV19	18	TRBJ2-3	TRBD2	CASSPWTSGRFRTDTQYF	TGTGCCAGTAGTCCCTGGACTAGCGGGAGATTCCGCACAGATACGCAGTATTTT
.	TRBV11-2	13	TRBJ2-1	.	CASSFPGVDEQFF	TGTGCCAGCAGCTTTCCAGGGGTTGATGAGCAGTTCTTC
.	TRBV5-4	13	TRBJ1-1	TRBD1	CASSQDRTYEAFF	TGTGCCAGCAGCCAGGACAGGACCTATGAAGCTTTCTTT
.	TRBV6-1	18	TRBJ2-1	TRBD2	CASSEYAGRPYDYNEQFF	TGTGCCAGCAGTGAATATGCCGGGAGGCCCTACGATTACAATGAGCAGTTCTTC
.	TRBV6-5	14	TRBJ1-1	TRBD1	CASRRQGANTEAFF	TGTGCCAGCAGGCGACAGGGTGCAAACACTGAAGCTTTCTTT
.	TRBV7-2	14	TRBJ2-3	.	CASSFTGFTDTQYF	TGTGCCAGCAGCTTTACGGGATTCACAGATACGCAGTATTTT
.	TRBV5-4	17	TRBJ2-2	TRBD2	CASSLGASGRGTGELFF	TGTGCCAGCAGCCTGGGAGCTAGCGGGAGAGGGACCGGGGAGCTGTTTTTT
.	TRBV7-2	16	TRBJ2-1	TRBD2	CASSLAGTSGGNEQFF	TGTGCCAGCAGCTTAGCCGGGACTAGCGGGGGGAATGAGCAGTTCTTC
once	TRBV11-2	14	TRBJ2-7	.	CASSLAGPPYEQYF	TGTGCCAGCAGCTTAGCGGGGCCCCCCTACGAGCAGTACTTC
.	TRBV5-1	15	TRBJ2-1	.	CASSPDGSSYNEQFF	TGCGCCAGCAGCCCAGACGGTAGCTCCTACAATGAGCAGTTCTTC
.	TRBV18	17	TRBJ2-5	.	CASSPPNGRLAKETQYF	TGTGCCAGCTCACCACCGAACGGGCGCTTGGCTAAAGAGACCCAGTACTTC
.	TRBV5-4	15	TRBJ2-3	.	CASSLVRGPADTQYF	TGTGCCAGCAGCTTGGTTCGGGGCCCCGCGGATACGCAGTATTTT
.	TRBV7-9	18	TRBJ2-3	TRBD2	CASSSTSGSTIITDTQYF	TGTGCCAGCAGCTCAACTAGCGGGAGTACCATTATAACAGATACGCAGTATTTT
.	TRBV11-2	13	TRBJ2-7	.	CASSLGRYSEQYF	TGTGCCAGCAGCTTAGGACGGTACTCCGAGCAGTACTTC
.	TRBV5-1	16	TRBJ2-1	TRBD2	CASSQRLAGGNNEQFF	TGCGCCAGCAGCCAGCGACTAGCGGGAGGTAACAATGAGCAGTTCTTC
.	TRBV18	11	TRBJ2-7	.	CASSPAYEQYF	TGTGCCAGCTCACCGGCCTACGAGCAGTACTTC
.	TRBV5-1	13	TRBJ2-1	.	CASSLGTYNEQFF	TGCGCCAGCAGCTTGGGAACCTACAATGAGCAGTTCTTC
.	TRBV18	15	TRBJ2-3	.	CASSPESGGTDTQYF	TGTGCCAGCTCACCAGAGTCAGGGGGCACAGATACGCAGTATTTT
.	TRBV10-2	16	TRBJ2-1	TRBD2	CASSHGRGGAHNEQFF	TGCGCCAGCAGCCATGGAAGGGGAGGGGCCCACAATGAGCAGTTCTTC
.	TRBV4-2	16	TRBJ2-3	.	CASSQDSFANTDTQYF	TGTGCCAGCAGCCAAGATTCCTTCGCGAATACAGATACGCAGTATTTT
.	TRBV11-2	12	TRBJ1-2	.	CASSFTGGGYTF	TGTGCCAGCAGCTTTACAGGCGGTGGCTACACCTTC
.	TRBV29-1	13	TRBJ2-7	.	CSVESPMGYEQYF	TGCAGCGTTGAATCACCTATGGGTTACGAGCAGTACTTC
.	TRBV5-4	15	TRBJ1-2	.	CASSLRAKVQWGYTF	TGTGCCAGCAGCTTGAGAGCGAAAGTTCAGTGGGGCTACACCTTC
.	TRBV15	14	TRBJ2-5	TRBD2	CATSTGTSQETQYF	TGTGCCACCAGCACCGGGACTAGTCAAGAGACCCAGTACTTC
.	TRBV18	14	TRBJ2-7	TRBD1	CASSPGQGAYEQYF	TGTGCCAGCTCACCCGGACAGGGGGCCTACGAGCAGTACTTC
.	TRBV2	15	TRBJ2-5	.	CASSERGIAKETQYF	TGTGCCAGCAGTGAACGGGGAATAGCCAAAGAGACCCAGTACTTC
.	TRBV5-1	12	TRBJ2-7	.	CASSRTRDEQYF	TGCGCCAGCAGCCGAACGCGAGACGAGCAGTACTTC
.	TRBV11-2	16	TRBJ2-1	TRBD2	CASRGTSGWGNNEQFF	TGTGCCAGCCGCGGGACTAGCGGGTGGGGGAACAATGAGCAGTTCTTC
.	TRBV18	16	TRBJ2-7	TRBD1	CASSPSDRGSSYEQYF	TGTGCCAGCTCACCATCGGACAGGGGTAGCTCCTACGAGCAGTACTTC
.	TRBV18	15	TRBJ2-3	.	CASSPSARLENTQYF	TGTGCCAGCTCACCATCCGCGAGGTTGGAGAATACGCAGTATTTT